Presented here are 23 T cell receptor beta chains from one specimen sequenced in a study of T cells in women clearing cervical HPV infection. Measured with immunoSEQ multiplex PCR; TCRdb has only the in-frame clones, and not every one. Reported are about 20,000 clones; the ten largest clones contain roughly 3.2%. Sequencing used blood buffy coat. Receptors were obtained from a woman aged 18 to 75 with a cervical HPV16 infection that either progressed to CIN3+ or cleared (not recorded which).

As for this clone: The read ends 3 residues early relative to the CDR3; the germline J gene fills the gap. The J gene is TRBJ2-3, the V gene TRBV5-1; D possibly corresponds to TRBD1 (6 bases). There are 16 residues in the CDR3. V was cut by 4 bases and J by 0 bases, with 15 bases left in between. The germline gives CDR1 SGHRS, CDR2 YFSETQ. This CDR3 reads CASSLLGTLSTDTQYF. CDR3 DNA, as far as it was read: TGCGCCAGCAGCCTCCTGGGGACACTCAGCACAGATACG. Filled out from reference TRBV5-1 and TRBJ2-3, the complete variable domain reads KAGVTQTPRYLIKTRGQQVTLSCSPISGHRSVSWYQQTPGQGLQFLFEYFSETQRNKGNFPGRFSGRQFSNSRSEMNVSTLELGDSALYLCASSLLGTLSTDTQYFGPGTRLTVL.

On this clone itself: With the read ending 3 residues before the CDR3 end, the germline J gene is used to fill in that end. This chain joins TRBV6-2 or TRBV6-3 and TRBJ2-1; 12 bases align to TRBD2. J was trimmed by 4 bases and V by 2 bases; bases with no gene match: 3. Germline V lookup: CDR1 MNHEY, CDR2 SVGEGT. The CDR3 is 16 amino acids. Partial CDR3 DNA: TGTGCCAGCAGTTACCCAGGGACTAGCGGGTACAATGAG. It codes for CASSYPGTSGYNE. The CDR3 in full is CASSYPGTSGYNEQFF.

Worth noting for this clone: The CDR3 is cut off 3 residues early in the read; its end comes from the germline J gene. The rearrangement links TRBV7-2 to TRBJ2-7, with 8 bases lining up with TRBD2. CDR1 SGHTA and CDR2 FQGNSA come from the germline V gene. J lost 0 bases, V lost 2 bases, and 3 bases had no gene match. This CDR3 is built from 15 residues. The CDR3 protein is CASSLSSGSSYEQYF. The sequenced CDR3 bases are TGTGCCAGCAGCTTATCGAGCGGGAGCTCCTACGAG.

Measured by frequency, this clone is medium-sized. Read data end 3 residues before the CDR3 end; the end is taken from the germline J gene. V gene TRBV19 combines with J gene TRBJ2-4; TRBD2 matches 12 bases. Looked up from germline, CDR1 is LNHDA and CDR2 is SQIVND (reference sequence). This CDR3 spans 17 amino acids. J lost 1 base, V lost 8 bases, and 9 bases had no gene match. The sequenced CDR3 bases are TGTGCCAGTGGACTAGCGGGGAATACCGGGGCCAAAAACATT. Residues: CASGLAGNTGAKNI. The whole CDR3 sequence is CASGLAGNTGAKNIQYF.

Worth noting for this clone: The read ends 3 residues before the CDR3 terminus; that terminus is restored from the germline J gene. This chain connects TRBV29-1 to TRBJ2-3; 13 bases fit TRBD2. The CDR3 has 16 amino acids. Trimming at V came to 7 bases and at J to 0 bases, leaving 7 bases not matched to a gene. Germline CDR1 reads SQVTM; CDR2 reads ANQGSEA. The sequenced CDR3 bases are TGCAGCGCTGGGACTAGCGGGGTGGGTAGCACAGATACG. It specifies CSAGTSGVGSTDT. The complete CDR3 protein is CSAGTSGVGSTDTQYF.

CDR3 bases read: TGTGCCAGCAGCTTATTTACAGGGAGGACCTACGAG. It translates to CASSLFTGRTYE. The complete CDR3 protein is CASSLFTGRTYEQYF. The gene calls are TRBV7-6 and TRBJ2-7; D is possibly TRBD1 or TRBD2 (6 bases each). The read terminates 3 residues ahead of where the CDR3 ends, so the germline J gene completes it. Germline V gene data show CDR1 as SGHVS and CDR2 as FNYEAQ. The CDR3 length is 15 residues. V lost 2 bases, J lost 2 bases, and 13 bases lay in between.

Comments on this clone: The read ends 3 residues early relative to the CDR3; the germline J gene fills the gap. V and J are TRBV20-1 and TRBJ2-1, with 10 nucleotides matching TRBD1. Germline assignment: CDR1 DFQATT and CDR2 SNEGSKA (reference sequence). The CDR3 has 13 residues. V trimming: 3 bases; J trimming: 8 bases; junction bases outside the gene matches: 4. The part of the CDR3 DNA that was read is TGCAGTGCTAGGGGACAGGGGAGTGATGAG. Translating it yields CSARGQGSDE. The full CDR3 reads CSARGQGSDEQFF.

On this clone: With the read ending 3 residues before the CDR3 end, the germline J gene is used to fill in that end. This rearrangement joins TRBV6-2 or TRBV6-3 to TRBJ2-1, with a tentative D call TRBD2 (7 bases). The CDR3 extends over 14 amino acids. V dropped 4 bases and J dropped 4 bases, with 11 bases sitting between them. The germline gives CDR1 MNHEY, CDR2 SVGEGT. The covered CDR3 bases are TGTGCCAGCAGTTGGGGGGGCCTTTACAATGAG. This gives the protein CASSWGGLYNE. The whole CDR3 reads CASSWGGLYNEQFF.

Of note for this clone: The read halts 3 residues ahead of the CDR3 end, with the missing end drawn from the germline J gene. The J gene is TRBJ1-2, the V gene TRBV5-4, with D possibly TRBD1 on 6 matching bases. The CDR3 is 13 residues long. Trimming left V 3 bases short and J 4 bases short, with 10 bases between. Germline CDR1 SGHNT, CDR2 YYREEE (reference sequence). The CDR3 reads CASSYRGSYGYTF. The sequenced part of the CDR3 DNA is TGTGCCAGCAGCTATAGGGGGAGCTATGGC.

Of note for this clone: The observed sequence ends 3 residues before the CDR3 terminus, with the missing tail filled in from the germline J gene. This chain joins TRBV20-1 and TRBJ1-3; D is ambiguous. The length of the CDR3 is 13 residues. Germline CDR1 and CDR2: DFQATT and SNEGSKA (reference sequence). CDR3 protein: CSASPTGERTIYF. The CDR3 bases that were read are TGCAGTGCTAGTCCGACCGGGGAGAGGACC.

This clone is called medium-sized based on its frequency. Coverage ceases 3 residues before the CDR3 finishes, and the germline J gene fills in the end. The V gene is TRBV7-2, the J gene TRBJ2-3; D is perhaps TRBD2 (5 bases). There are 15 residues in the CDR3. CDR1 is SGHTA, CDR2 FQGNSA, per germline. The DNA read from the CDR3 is TGTGCCAGCAGCTTAAACACCGGACTTGTTGAACCG. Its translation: CASSLNTGLVEP. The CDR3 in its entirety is CASSLNTGLVEPQYF.

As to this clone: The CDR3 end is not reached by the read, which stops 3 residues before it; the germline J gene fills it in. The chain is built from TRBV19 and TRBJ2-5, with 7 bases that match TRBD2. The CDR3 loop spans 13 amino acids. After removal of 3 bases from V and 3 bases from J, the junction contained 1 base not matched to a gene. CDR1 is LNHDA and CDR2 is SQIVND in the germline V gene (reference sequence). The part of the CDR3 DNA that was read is TGTGCCAGTAGTATCCGGGGGGAAGAGACC. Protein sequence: CASSIRGEET. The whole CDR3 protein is CASSIRGEETQYF.

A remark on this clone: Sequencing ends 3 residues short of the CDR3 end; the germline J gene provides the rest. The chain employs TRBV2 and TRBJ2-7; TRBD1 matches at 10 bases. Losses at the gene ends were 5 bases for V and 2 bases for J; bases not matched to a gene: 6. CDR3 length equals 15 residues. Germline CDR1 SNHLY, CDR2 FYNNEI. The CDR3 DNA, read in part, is TGTGCCAGCAGTCAGGGACAGGGGCGTACCTACGAG. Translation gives CASSQGQGRTYE. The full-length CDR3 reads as CASSQGQGRTYEQYF.

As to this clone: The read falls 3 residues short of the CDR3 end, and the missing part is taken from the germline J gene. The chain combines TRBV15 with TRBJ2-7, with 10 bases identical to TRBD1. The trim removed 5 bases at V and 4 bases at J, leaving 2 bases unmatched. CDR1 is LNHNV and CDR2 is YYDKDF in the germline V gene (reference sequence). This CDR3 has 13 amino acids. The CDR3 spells CATSGTGVYEQYF. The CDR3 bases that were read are TGTGCCACCAGCGGGACAGGGGTGTACGAG.

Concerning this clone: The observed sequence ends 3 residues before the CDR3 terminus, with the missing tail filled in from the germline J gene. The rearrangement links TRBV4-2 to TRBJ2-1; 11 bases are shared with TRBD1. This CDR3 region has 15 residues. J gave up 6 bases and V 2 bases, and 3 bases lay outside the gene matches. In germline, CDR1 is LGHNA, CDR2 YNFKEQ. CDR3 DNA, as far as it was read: TGTGCCAGCAGCCAACCCGGACAGGGGGCCAATGAG. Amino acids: CASSQPGQGANE. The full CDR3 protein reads CASSQPGQGANEQFF.

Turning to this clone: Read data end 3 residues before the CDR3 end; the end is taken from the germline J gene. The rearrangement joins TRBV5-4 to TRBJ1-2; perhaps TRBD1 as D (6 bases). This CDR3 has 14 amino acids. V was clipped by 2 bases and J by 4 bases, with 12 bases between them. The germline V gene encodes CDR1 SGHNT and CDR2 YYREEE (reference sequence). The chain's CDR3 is CASSLQGYVYGYTF. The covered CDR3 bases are TGTGCCAGCAGCTTACAGGGTTACGTCTATGGC. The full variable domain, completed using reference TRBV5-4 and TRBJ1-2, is ETGVTQSPTHLIKTRGQQVTLRCSSQSGHNTVSWYQQALGQGPQFIFQYYREEENGRGNFPPRFSGLQFPNYSSELNVNALELDDSALYLCASSLQGYVYGYTFGSGTRLTVV.

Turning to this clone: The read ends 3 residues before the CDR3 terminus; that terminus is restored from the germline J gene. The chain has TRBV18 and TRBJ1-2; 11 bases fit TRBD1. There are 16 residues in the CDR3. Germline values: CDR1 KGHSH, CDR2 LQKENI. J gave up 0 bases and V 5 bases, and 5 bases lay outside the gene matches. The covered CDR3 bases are TGTGCCAGCTCAACGGGACAGGGGGGAGCTAACTATGGC. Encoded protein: CASSTGQGGANYG. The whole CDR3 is CASSTGQGGANYGYTF.

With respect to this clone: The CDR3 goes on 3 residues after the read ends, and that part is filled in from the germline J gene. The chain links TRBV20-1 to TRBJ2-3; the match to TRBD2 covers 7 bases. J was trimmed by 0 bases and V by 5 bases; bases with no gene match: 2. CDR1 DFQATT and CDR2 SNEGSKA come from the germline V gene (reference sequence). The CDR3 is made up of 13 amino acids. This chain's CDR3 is CSAGGESTDTQYF. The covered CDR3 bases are TGCAGTGCTGGGGGGGAAAGCACAGATACG.

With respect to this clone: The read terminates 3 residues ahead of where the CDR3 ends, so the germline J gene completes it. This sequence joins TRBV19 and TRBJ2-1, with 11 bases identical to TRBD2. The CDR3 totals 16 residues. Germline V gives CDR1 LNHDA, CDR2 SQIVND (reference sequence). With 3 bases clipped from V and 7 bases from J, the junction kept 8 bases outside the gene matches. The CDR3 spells CASSMRGTSGLNEQFF. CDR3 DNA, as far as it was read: TGTGCCAGTAGTATGAGAGGGACTAGCGGACTAAATGAG.

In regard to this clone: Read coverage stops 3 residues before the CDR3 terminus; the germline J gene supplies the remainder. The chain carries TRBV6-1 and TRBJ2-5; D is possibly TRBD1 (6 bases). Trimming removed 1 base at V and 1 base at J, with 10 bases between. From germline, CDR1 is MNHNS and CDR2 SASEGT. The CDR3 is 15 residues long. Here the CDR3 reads CASSEGGTLQETQYF. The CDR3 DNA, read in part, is TGTGCCAGCAGTGAAGGGGGGACACTCCAAGAGACC.

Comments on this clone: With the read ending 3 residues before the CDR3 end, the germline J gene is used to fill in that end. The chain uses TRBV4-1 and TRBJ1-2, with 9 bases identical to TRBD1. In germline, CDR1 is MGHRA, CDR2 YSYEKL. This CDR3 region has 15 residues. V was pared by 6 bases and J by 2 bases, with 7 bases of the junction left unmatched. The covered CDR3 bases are TGCGCCAGCAGTCATCCGGGACAGGGAAACTATGGC. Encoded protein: CASSHPGQGNYG. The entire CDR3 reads CASSHPGQGNYGYTF.

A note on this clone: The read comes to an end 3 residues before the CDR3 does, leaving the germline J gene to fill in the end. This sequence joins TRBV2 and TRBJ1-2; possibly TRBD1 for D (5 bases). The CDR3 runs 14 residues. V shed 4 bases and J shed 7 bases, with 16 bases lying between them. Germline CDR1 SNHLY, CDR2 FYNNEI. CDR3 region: CASSADIFRGGYTF. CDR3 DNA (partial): TGTGCCAGCAGTGCGGACATCTTTAGGGGTGGC.

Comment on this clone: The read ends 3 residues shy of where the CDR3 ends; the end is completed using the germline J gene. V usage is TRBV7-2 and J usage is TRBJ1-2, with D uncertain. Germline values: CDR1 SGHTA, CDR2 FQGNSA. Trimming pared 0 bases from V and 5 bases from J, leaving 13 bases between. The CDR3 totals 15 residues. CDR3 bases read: TGTGCCAGCAGCTTAGCTCCAGGAGAAGAATATGGC. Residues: CASSLAPGEEYG. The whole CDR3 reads CASSLAPGEEYGYTF.